The 24 T cell receptor beta chains below all came from one sample that was sequenced in a study of blood T cell repertoires in COVID-19. The protocol was immunoSEQ multiplex PCR, while the TCRdb copy is restricted to in-frame clones and leaves out a portion. The sample holds about 150,000 clones; about four fifths are singletons and the top ten take roughly an eighth. Sequencing was done on a sample of peripheral blood. The source is a young man with active or convalescent COVID-19.

The rearrangement links TRBV6-5 to TRBJ1-1; tentatively, D is TRBD1 (5 bases). The CDR3 consists of 16 residues. V was trimmed by 2 bases and J by 2 bases, leaving 15 bases between them. Germline CDR1 is MNHEY and CDR2 is SVGAGI. The CDR3 DNA sequence: TGTGCCAGCAGTTACAGGGGTAGGGCGATCAACACTGAAGCTTTCTTT. Its protein product is CASSYRGRAINTEAFF.

This rearrangement joins TRBV6-5 to TRBJ2-5, with D tentatively TRBD2 (6 bases). V was trimmed by 4 bases and J by 3 bases, leaving 9 bases between them. Germline V lookup: CDR1 MNHEY, CDR2 SVGAGI. The length of the CDR3 is 13 residues. CDR3 bases: TGTGCCAGCAGTTGGGACTCCGAAGAGACCCAGTACTTC. Its protein product is CASSWDSEETQYF.

This chain joins TRBV7-8 and TRBJ1-1; D is possibly TRBD1 (6 bases). The CDR3 covers 14 residues. Trimming pared 5 bases from V and 1 base from J, leaving 11 bases between. Per germline, CDR1 SGHVS and CDR2 FQNEAQ. The CDR3: CASSQQGWNTEAFF. DNA for the CDR3: TGTGCCAGCAGCCAACAGGGATGGAACACTGAAGCTTTCTTT.

The table lists this clone with a count of one. The chain links TRBV4-1 to TRBJ2-7; 8 nucleotides agree with TRBD1. CDR1 MGHRA and CDR2 YSYEKL come from the germline V gene. J was trimmed by 2 bases and V by 2 bases; bases with no gene match: 11. This CDR3 comprises 17 residues. DNA of the CDR3: TGCGCCAGCAGCCAACAGCAGAGGACAGGGTCAACCTACGAGCAGTACTTC. This encodes CASSQQQRTGSTYEQYF.

This chain joins TRBV7-6 and TRBJ2-1; TRBD1 is a possible D gene (5 bases). The length of the CDR3 is 17 residues. The germline V gene encodes CDR1 SGHVS and CDR2 FNYEAQ. The ends were cut back, 3 bases at V and 0 bases at J, with 15 bases in the middle. CDR3 in DNA: TGTGCCAGCAGCTTTTCTGGGGCCAGGAGCTCCTACAATGAGCAGTTCTTC. It codes for CASSFSGARSSYNEQFF. Together with reference TRBV7-6 and TRBJ2-1, the CDR3 gives the full variable domain: GAGVSQSPRYKVTKRGQDVALRCDPISGHVSLYWYRQALGQGPEFLTYFNYEAQQDKSGLPNDRFSAERPEGSISTLTIQRTEQRDSAMYRCASSFSGARSSYNEQFFGPGTRLTVL.

This clone was detected once. The chain employs TRBV6-5 and TRBJ1-3; D is ambiguous. The germline V and J ends were trimmed by 10 bases and 1 base, with 14 bases remaining between them. CDR1 is MNHEY, CDR2 SVGAGI, per germline. This CDR3 comprises 14 residues. The DNA of the CDR3 is TGTGCCACGAAAGAGGTGATTTCTGGAAACACCATATATTTT. It is translated as CATKEVISGNTIYF.

V is TRBV7-2 and J is TRBJ1-5; unclear D gene. There are 13 residues in the CDR3. The germline V gene encodes CDR1 SGHTA and CDR2 FQGNSA. V lost 5 bases and J lost 6, with 11 bases in between. As DNA, the CDR3 is TGTGCCAGCAGCCGGGAAGCAGTTCAGCCCCAGCATTTT. Its translation: CASSREAVQPQHF.

The rearrangement joins TRBV7-9 to TRBJ1-2; D is unclear. The CDR3 extends over 14 amino acids. Trimming cost V 4 bases and J 3 bases, with 12 bases left between them. Germline V gene lookup returns CDR1 SEHNR and CDR2 FQNEAQ (reference sequence). This CDR3 is CASSYPTSHYGYTF. CDR3 nucleotides: TGTGCCAGCAGCTACCCGACATCCCACTATGGCTACACCTTC.

J is TRBJ2-5 and V is TRBV5-3; TRBD2 matches 7 bases. TRBV5-3 is recorded as an ORF, its role being uncertain. The junction had 17 bases not matched to a gene; V was cut back by 9 bases and J by 3 bases. The CDR3 extends over 16 amino acids. CDR3 sequence reads: CATYALSSGKKETQYF. CDR3 DNA: TGTGCCACCTACGCCCTTTCTAGCGGAAAAAAAGAGACCCAGTACTTC.

This sequence joins TRBV11-2 and TRBJ2-1; perhaps TRBD1 as D (5 bases). Per the germline V gene, CDR1 is SGHAT and CDR2 is FQNNGV. The CDR3 consists of 12 residues. Trimming removed 3 bases from V and 11 bases from J, with 11 bases in between. CDR3 in DNA: TGTGCCAGCAGCTTCAGGGCAGGGAAGCAGTTCTTC. Its translation: CASSFRAGKQFF. Full variable domain (remainder filled in from reference TRBV11-2 and TRBJ2-1): EAGVAQSPRYKIIEKRQSVAFWCNPISGHATLYWYQQILGQGPKLLIQFQNNGVVDDSQLPKDRFSAERLKGVDSTLKIQPAKLEDSAVYLCASSFRAGKQFFGPGTRLTVL.

The chain links TRBV2 to TRBJ2-7; possible D gene TRBD1, 5 bases. Trimming removed 7 bases from V and 5 bases from J, with 18 bases in between. The germline CDR1 and CDR2 sequences are SNHLY and FYNNEI. The CDR3 has 14 amino acids. The chain's CDR3 is CASTLEGRENEQYF. The CDR3 bases are TGTGCCAGCACCCTAGAAGGCAGGGAAAACGAGCAGTACTTC.

This clone was picked up a small number of times. The chain joins TRBV7-4 to TRBJ1-3; 7 nucleotides line up with TRBD1. The V gene end was trimmed by 5 bases and the J gene end by 4 bases; junction bases not matched to a gene: 5. The CDR3 totals 14 residues. Germline V gives CDR1 SGHVT, CDR2 SQSDAQ. The CDR3 region has the DNA TGTGCCAGCAGCCCTAGGGACAGCGGAAACACCATATATTTT. It translates to CASSPRDSGNTIYF.

J is TRBJ2-7 and V is TRBV6-2 or TRBV6-3, with 10 positions matching TRBD2. The CDR3 length is 16 residues. The junction had 9 bases not matched to a gene; V was cut back by 3 bases and J by 4 bases. Per the germline V gene, CDR1 is MNHEY and CDR2 is SVGEGT. The CDR3 region has the DNA TGTGCCAGCAGTTATGGTCGAGCGGGAGGGCCGTACGAGCAGTACTTC. Protein product: CASSYGRAGGPYEQYF.

V gene TRBV5-6 combines with J gene TRBJ1-2; D call uncertain. The CDR3 totals 13 residues. V lost 1 base and J 4 bases, leaving 8 bases between the germline ends. The germline gives CDR1 SGHDT, CDR2 YYEEEE. CDR3 protein: CASSLTVTYGYTF. CDR3 DNA: TGTGCCAGCAGCTTGACTGTTACCTATGGCTACACCTTC.

The V and J genes are TRBV6-2 or TRBV6-3 and TRBJ2-1, with 9 bases aligning to TRBD2. This CDR3 has 17 residues. Germline lookup yields CDR1 MNHEY and CDR2 SVGEGT. V lost 5 bases, J lost 2 bases, and 10 bases stayed unmatched. The CDR3 DNA sequence: TGTGCCAGCAGTCCCGTGGTAGCGGGAGTAACCTACAATGAGCAGTTCTTC. Its protein product is CASSPVVAGVTYNEQFF.

The chain employs TRBV5-1 and TRBJ1-3; D remains unclear. The CDR3 is made up of 17 amino acids. The V gene lost 4 bases and the J gene lost 2 bases, with 19 bases spanning the gap. Germline assignment: CDR1 SGHRS and CDR2 YFSETQ. The DNA for the CDR3 is TGCGCCAGCAGCCCGGGGATCCCCGGAATGCCTGGAAACACCATATATTTT. Translation: CASSPGIPGMPGNTIYF.

The chain recombines TRBV6-1 with TRBJ1-1, with TRBD1 matching 7 bases. The germline gives CDR1 MNHNS, CDR2 SASEGT. The CDR3 is 12 residues long. J was trimmed by 12 bases and V by 3 bases; bases with no gene match: 7. In DNA form, the CDR3 reads TGTGCCAGCAGTGACGACAGGGTAGGTACTTTCTTT. Its protein product is CASSDDRVGTFF.

This chain connects TRBV11-2 to TRBJ2-5; unclear D gene. Germline-derived CDR1 and CDR2 are SGHAT and FQNNGV. The CDR3 consists of 13 residues. V lost 4 bases, J lost 5 bases, and 11 bases lay in between. CDR3 bases: TGTGCCAGCAGCTCACGCCCTACGGAGACCCAGTACTTC. The encoded protein is CASSSRPTETQYF.

The gene calls are TRBV28 and TRBJ2-1, with 11 bases identical to TRBD2. Germline CDR1 MDHEN, CDR2 SYDVKM. There are 17 residues in the CDR3. Trimming took 3 bases from V and 7 from J; bases not matched to a gene: 11. The CDR3 loop is CASSFRRTSGRRNEQFF. DNA of the CDR3: TGTGCCAGCAGTTTCCGCCGAACTAGCGGGAGACGGAATGAGCAGTTCTTC.

This chain links TRBV5-5 with TRBJ2-7; the match to TRBD2 covers 10 bases. Unmatched junction bases numbered 5, after V lost 1 base and J lost 7 bases. The CDR3 consists of 14 residues. Germline V CDR1 and CDR2: SGHKS, YYEKEE (reference sequence). CDR3 coding DNA: TGTGCCAGCAGCTTGAGGCTAGCGGGAGTTGAGCAGTACTTC. Its translation is CASSLRLAGVEQYF. The full variable domain, its missing parts supplied by reference TRBV5-5 and TRBJ2-7, is DAGVTQSPTHLIKTRGQQVTLRCSPISGHKSVSWYQQVLGQGPQFIFQYYEKEERGRGNFPDRFSARQFPNYSSELNVNALLLGDSALYLCASSLRLAGVEQYFGPGTRLTVT.

This rearrangement joins TRBV28 to TRBJ1-4, with 7 bases matching TRBD1. The CDR3 is 18 residues long. The germline V gene has CDR1 MDHEN and CDR2 SYDVKM. V gave up 5 bases and J gave up 4 bases; unmatched junction bases: 16. The CDR3 bases are TGTGCCAGCAGTCGCTTTCAACTCACAGGGGTCCGTAATGAAAAACTGTTTTTT. This gives the protein CASSRFQLTGVRNEKLFF.

This sequence joins TRBV13 and TRBJ1-2, with a possible D match to TRBD1 (6 bases). Germline CDR1 and CDR2: PRHDT and FYEKMQ (reference sequence). This CDR3 spans 15 amino acids. With 2 bases removed from V and 7 bases from J, the gap between germline ends came to 17 bases. CDR3 nucleotides: TGTGCCAGCAGCTTAAAGGGGGAGCCAGTCGGTGGCTACACCTTC. Translated: CASSLKGEPVGGYTF.

The chain is built from TRBV7-2 and TRBJ2-3; the match to TRBD2 covers 7 bases. Germline lookup yields CDR1 SGHTA and CDR2 FQGNSA. The trim removed 4 bases at V and 1 base at J, leaving 2 bases unmatched. The CDR3 covers 14 residues. CDR3 nucleotides: TGTGCCAGCAGCTCGGCGGGGGGCACAGATACGCAGTATTTT. It is translated as CASSSAGGTDTQYF.

The gene calls are TRBV19 and TRBJ2-7, with TRBD2 matching over 9 bases. The junction had 4 bases not matched to a gene; V was cut back by 1 base and J by 6 bases. The CDR3 is 14 amino acids. Germline-derived CDR1 and CDR2 are LNHDA and SQIVND (reference sequence). The CDR3 loop reads CASSIGGGAGEQYF. Here the CDR3 DNA reads TGTGCCAGTAGTATAGGCGGGGGGGCCGGCGAGCAGTACTTC.